A selection of T cell receptor beta chains follows, all from one sample in a study of blood T cell repertoires in COVID-19. Measured with immunoSEQ multiplex PCR; TCRdb has only the in-frame clones, and not every one. The sample holds under 250,000 clones; around 85% are singletons and the top ten take about 6.3%. The sequenced sample was peripheral blood. Receptors were obtained from a woman aged 60-70 years with active or convalescent COVID-19. CDR3s include the opening cysteine and the closing phenylalanine or tryptophan. The order of the fields is clone size, V gene, J gene, D gene, CDR3 DNA, CDR3 protein. The D gene is left open where the match is weak. Size is omitted from some rows. Given values are once, few, many or a class for expanded clones.

clone size: once; V gene: TRBV2; J gene: TRBJ2-1; D gene: TRBD2; CDR3 DNA: TGTGCCAGCTCGGGACTAGCGGGAGTGGATGAGCAGTTCTTC; CDR3 protein: CASSGLAGVDEQFF
clone size: .; V gene: TRBV5-6; J gene: TRBJ2-6; D gene: TRBD2; CDR3 DNA: TGTGCCAGCAGCCCACTACGACTAGCGAGCTCTGGGGCCAACGTCCTGACTTTC; CDR3 protein: CASSPLRLASSGANVLTF
clone size: .; V gene: TRBV7-9; J gene: TRBJ1-2; D gene: .; CDR3 DNA: TGTGCCAGCAGCTTAGCGGCCGGGACTAACTATGGCTACACCTTC; CDR3 protein: CASSLAAGTNYGYTF
clone size: .; V gene: TRBV7-2; J gene: TRBJ2-1; D gene: .; CDR3 DNA: TGTGCCAGCAGCCCCGCCCGGGCGGGCAATGAGCAGTTCTTC; CDR3 protein: CASSPARAGNEQFF
clone size: few; V gene: TRBV6-6; J gene: TRBJ1-5; D gene: .; CDR3 DNA: TGTGCCAGCAGTTCTCGGGTAAATCAGCCCCAGCATTTT; CDR3 protein: CASSSRVNQPQHF
clone size: .; V gene: TRBV9; J gene: TRBJ2-1; D gene: TRBD2; CDR3 DNA: TGTGCCAGCAGCGTAGCTGGAAGCCTAGCGGGAGATAATGAGCAGTTCTTC; CDR3 protein: CASSVAGSLAGDNEQFF
clone size: once; V gene: TRBV9; J gene: TRBJ2-2; D gene: .; CDR3 DNA: TGTGCCAGCAGCGTAGGGGGCGGGGCGAACACCGGGGAGCTGTTTTTT; CDR3 protein: CASSVGGGANTGELFF
clone size: .; V gene: TRBV4-1; J gene: TRBJ1-6; D gene: TRBD1; CDR3 DNA: TGCGCCAGCAGCCGCACGGGACAGCCTTCCACCGGGCGTAATTCACCCCTCCACTTT; CDR3 protein: CASSRTGQPSTGRNSPLHF
clone size: few; V gene: TRBV12-3/TRBV12-4; J gene: TRBJ2-7; D gene: .; CDR3 DNA: TGTGCCAGCAGCCTACAGGGAATGGGCGAGCAGTACTTC; CDR3 protein: CASSLQGMGEQYF
clone size: .; V gene: TRBV2; J gene: TRBJ2-3; D gene: TRBD2; CDR3 DNA: TGTGCCAGCCGACTGGGACTAGCGGGAACAGATACGCAGTATTTT; CDR3 protein: CASRLGLAGTDTQYF
clone size: .; V gene: TRBV30; J gene: TRBJ1-5; D gene: .; CDR3 DNA: TGTGCCTGGAGTGGAGGCAATCAGCCCCAGCATTTT; CDR3 protein: CAWSGGNQPQHF
clone size: .; V gene: TRBV6-4; J gene: TRBJ2-3; D gene: TRBD2; CDR3 DNA: TGTGCCAGCAAGCGGGACCCCGCGGGCGGGGCAGATACGCAGTATTTT; CDR3 protein: CASKRDPAGGADTQYF
clone size: .; V gene: TRBV12-3/TRBV12-4; J gene: TRBJ2-5; D gene: .; CDR3 DNA: TGTGCCAGCAGCCCGATTCAGGGGGAGACCCAGTACTTC; CDR3 protein: CASSPIQGETQYF
clone size: .; V gene: TRBV4-1; J gene: TRBJ2-4; D gene: .; CDR3 DNA: TGCGCCAGCAGCCAAGAGTATGAGGGAAACATAGCCAAAAACATTCAGTACTTC; CDR3 protein: CASSQEYEGNIAKNIQYF
clone size: .; V gene: TRBV30; J gene: TRBJ2-7; D gene: TRBD2; CDR3 DNA: TGTGCCTGGAGTCCGATCCGGGGACTAGCGGGAGGCTTTGTACCTGGGATCTACGAGCAGTACTTC; CDR3 protein: CAWSPIRGLAGGFVPGIYEQYF
clone size: .; V gene: TRBV6-5; J gene: TRBJ1-1; D gene: .; CDR3 DNA: TGTGCCAGCAGTTACGGAGGGAGGACTGAAGCTTTCTTT; CDR3 protein: CASSYGGRTEAFF
clone size: .; V gene: TRBV2; J gene: TRBJ1-1; D gene: .; CDR3 DNA: TGTGCCAGCAGTGCGGACACCCTGAACACTGAAGCTTTCTTT; CDR3 protein: CASSADTLNTEAFF
clone size: .; V gene: TRBV11-3; J gene: TRBJ2-7; D gene: TRBD1; CDR3 DNA: TGTGCCAGCAGCACCCATGGACAGGGTCCCTACGAGCAGTACTTC; CDR3 protein: CASSTHGQGPYEQYF
clone size: .; V gene: TRBV11-3; J gene: TRBJ1-1; D gene: TRBD1; CDR3 DNA: TGTGCCAGCAGGCGGGACAGGGAGACTGAAGCTTTCTTT; CDR3 protein: CASRRDRETEAFF
clone size: .; V gene: TRBV9; J gene: TRBJ2-1; D gene: TRBD2; CDR3 DNA: TGTGCCAGCAGCGTGGATCTGGCGGGAGCCAATGAGCAGTTCTTC; CDR3 protein: CASSVDLAGANEQFF
clone size: .; V gene: TRBV6-1; J gene: TRBJ2-7; D gene: .; CDR3 DNA: TGTGCCAGCAGTGGTAAGTACTTC; CDR3 protein: CASSGKYF
clone size: .; V gene: TRBV2; J gene: TRBJ1-1; D gene: TRBD1; CDR3 DNA: TGTGCCAGCATTCCGGACAGGAGAGGCACTGAAGCTTTCTTT; CDR3 protein: CASIPDRRGTEAFF
clone size: .; V gene: TRBV5-1; J gene: TRBJ1-1; D gene: .; CDR3 DNA: TGCGCCAGCAGCTTGGGCACCGGGGGCACTGAAGCTTTCTTT; CDR3 protein: CASSLGTGGTEAFF
clone size: .; V gene: TRBV3-1/TRBV3-2; J gene: TRBJ2-7; D gene: TRBD1; CDR3 DNA: TGTGCCAGCAGCCAGGGGCGACAGGGGTTTCGGTACTTC; CDR3 protein: CASSQGRQGFRYF
clone size: .; V gene: TRBV19; J gene: TRBJ2-2; D gene: .; CDR3 DNA: TGTGCCAGTAGCCCCAATCTAGAACGGGCCGGGGAGCTGTTTTTT; CDR3 protein: CASSPNLERAGELFF
clone size: .; V gene: TRBV18; J gene: TRBJ1-2; D gene: .; CDR3 DNA: TGTGCCAGCTCACCCACAGGGCTTAACTATGGCTACACCTTC; CDR3 protein: CASSPTGLNYGYTF
clone size: .; V gene: TRBV5-5; J gene: TRBJ2-4; D gene: .; CDR3 DNA: TGTGCCAGCAGCTCGAGCGGGCACAGTGACATTCAGTACTTC; CDR3 protein: CASSSSGHSDIQYF
clone size: .; V gene: TRBV13; J gene: TRBJ1-6; D gene: .; CDR3 DNA: TGTGCCAGCAGCTTAGGCTCCGCAGGGGTACGCTCACCCCTCCACTTT; CDR3 protein: CASSLGSAGVRSPLHF